Shown below are 22 T cell receptor beta chains from a single sample sequenced in a study of cytomegalovirus exposure and HLA in healthy donors. Vbeta (60) and Jbeta (13) primers were used in the PCR. Sequencing used immunoSEQ multiplex PCR; TCRdb keeps in-frame clones, though not all of them. The sample holds over 65,000 clones; less than 80% are singletons and the top ten take 5.5% to 8%. The sequencing sample was made of PBMCs. These receptors were taken from a woman aged 45-60 years in good health and CMV-seropositive.

The V call is TRBV7-9, the J call TRBJ1-4; D is possibly TRBD1 (6 bases). Germline lookup yields CDR1 SEHNR and CDR2 FQNEAQ (reference sequence). The ends were cut back, 5 bases at V and 8 bases at J, with 18 bases in the middle. This CDR3 is built from 15 residues. The CDR3 DNA is TGTGCCAGCAGCCCGACAGGAGCTATAGACGAAAAACTGTTTTTT. This sequence encodes CASSPTGAIDEKLFF.

The chain uses TRBV5-4 and TRBJ2-3; 9 bases fit TRBD2. CDR1 and CDR2 (germline): SGHNT, YYREEE (reference sequence). The CDR3 consists of 14 residues. V trimming: 5 bases; J trimming: 3 bases; junction bases outside the gene matches: 4. CDR3 residues: CASSLAGNTDTQYF. The CDR3, as DNA: TGTGCCAGCAGTCTAGCGGGGAATACAGATACGCAGTATTTT.

The gene calls are TRBV7-9 and TRBJ1-2, with 8 bases identical to TRBD1. This CDR3 spans 14 amino acids. CDR1 and CDR2 (germline): SEHNR, FQNEAQ (reference sequence). V was pared by 5 bases and J by 10 bases, with 12 bases of the junction left unmatched. CDR3: CASSPTSDRVVYTF. In nucleotides, the CDR3 is TGTGCCAGCAGCCCTACCTCGGACAGGGTCGTCTACACCTTC.

Only a few counts were recorded for this clone. The chain is built from TRBV4-2 and TRBJ1-5; possibly TRBD1 for D (5 bases). Trimming shortened V by 1 base and J by 7 bases, and 14 bases separated the two germline ends. This CDR3 comprises 15 residues. Germline CDR1 LGHNA, CDR2 YNFKEQ. The CDR3, as DNA: TGTGCCAGCAGCCAAGGGGCCGGGGGTGTACAGCCCCAGCATTTT. Protein product: CASSQGAGGVQPQHF.

J is TRBJ1-3 and V is TRBV19, with 7 bases fitting TRBD1. CDR1 is LNHDA and CDR2 is SQIVND in the germline V gene (reference sequence). The CDR3 runs 16 residues. Trimming cost V 7 bases and J 4 bases; bases outside gene matches: 13. The CDR3, as DNA: TGTGCCAGTATCGCCGGCTACAGGGGAGCAGGAAACACCATATATTTT. It translates to CASIAGYRGAGNTIYF.

This sequence joins TRBV6-1 and TRBJ2-5, with D unresolved. Deletions cut 4 bases from V and 1 base from J, with 4 bases between. This CDR3 contains 12 residues. CDR1 MNHNS and CDR2 SASEGT come from the germline V gene. In DNA form, the CDR3 reads TGTGCCAGCAGTGCACTCCAAGAGACCCAGTACTTC. Amino acids: CASSALQETQYF.

The DNA for the CDR3 is TGTGCCAGCGTCCTAAATCGAGGCCGGAGGTATTTT. Protein sequence: CASVLNRGRRYF. The genes are TRBV2 and TRBJ2-3, with D unclear. This CDR3 contains 12 residues. Between the trimmed V and J ends, which lost 8 bases and 14 bases, there was a span of 20 bases. From germline, CDR1 is SNHLY and CDR2 FYNNEI.

Only a few counts were recorded for this clone. The J gene is TRBJ2-1, the V gene TRBV9; possibly TRBD2 for D (6 bases). Germline lookup yields CDR1 SGDLS and CDR2 YYNGEE. Trimming removed 3 bases at V and 8 bases at J, with 15 bases between. This CDR3 has 14 residues. This CDR3 is CASSGKTSSDEQFF. CDR3 in DNA: TGTGCCAGCAGCGGAAAGACTAGTTCCGATGAGCAGTTCTTC.

The chain employs TRBV28 and TRBJ1-2, with a tentative D call TRBD1 (6 bases). Trimming stripped 2 bases from V and 9 bases from J, with 10 bases between. CDR1 and CDR2 (germline): MDHEN, SYDVKM. This CDR3 is built from 12 residues. CDR3 in DNA: TGTGCCAGCAGTTTACAGGGGAGAAGCTACACCTTC. Translated, it gives CASSLQGRSYTF.

This chain uses TRBV19 with TRBJ1-1, with 10 bases aligning to TRBD1. The J segment lost 2 bases and the V segment lost 6 bases, leaving 6 bases of the junction unmatched. The CDR3 covers 15 residues. Germline V gives CDR1 LNHDA, CDR2 SQIVND (reference sequence). The DNA of the CDR3 is TGTGCCAGTAGAGGACAGGGGGTAGAAAACACTGAAGCTTTCTTT. Encoded protein: CASRGQGVENTEAFF.

This clone has more than one count but fewer than ten. The CDR3 loop is CASSPYPGTGHYGYTF. DNA of the CDR3: TGTGCCAGCAGCCCCTACCCAGGGACAGGGCACTATGGCTACACCTTC. This rearrangement joins TRBV14 to TRBJ1-2; 9 bases line up with TRBD1. The CDR3 is made up of 16 amino acids. Germline trimming cut 4 bases from V and 3 bases from J; bases unmatched to any gene: 9. CDR1 is SGHDN, CDR2 FVKESK, per germline.

The chain couples TRBV25-1 to TRBJ1-5, with a weak D call TRBD1 (5 bases). CDR3 size: 13 residues. V was pared by 4 bases and J by 10 bases, with 14 bases between. Germline loops: CDR1 MGHDK, CDR2 SYGVNS. Here the CDR3 DNA reads TGTGCCAGCAGTGGGCAGGGCGGTGGTCCCCAGCATTTT. Amino acids: CASSGQGGGPQHF.

This CDR3 reads CASTVTGGAYEQYF. CDR3 nucleotide sequence: TGTGCCAGCACCGTGACAGGGGGAGCCTACGAGCAGTACTTC. The J gene is TRBJ2-7, the V gene TRBV5-6; TRBD1 agrees at 9 bases. Germline trimming cut 6 bases from V and 2 bases from J; bases unmatched to any gene: 6. Germline V gene sequence: CDR1 SGHDT, CDR2 YYEEEE. This CDR3 spans 14 amino acids.

The rearrangement joins TRBV5-5 to TRBJ1-5; TRBD1 matches at 10 bases. This CDR3 spans 17 amino acids. In germline, CDR1 is SGHKS, CDR2 YYEKEE (reference sequence). V dropped 4 bases and J dropped 2; count of bases not matched to a gene: 9. CDR3 DNA sequence: TGTGCCAGCAGCCCGACCCCTGGGACAGGGGGCAATCAGCCCCAGCATTTT. Protein: CASSPTPGTGGNQPQHF.

This clone was detected only a few times. Distinct nucleotide sequences in the sample also encode this CDR3. The chain uses TRBV5-5 and TRBJ2-7, with D possibly matching TRBD1 (6 bases). CDR3 length equals 14 residues. Germline loops: CDR1 SGHKS, CDR2 YYEKEE (reference sequence). V was trimmed by 2 bases and J by 0 bases, leaving 9 bases between them. This chain's CDR3 is CASSLGDTSYEQYV. The CDR3 DNA sequence: TGTGCCAGCAGCTTAGGGGACACCTCCTACGAGCAGTACGTC.

The V gene is TRBV5-4, the J gene TRBJ2-3; 11 bases agree with TRBD2. The CDR3 extends over 16 amino acids. The V gene end was trimmed by 4 bases and the J gene end by 4 bases; junction bases not matched to a gene: 8. CDR1 and CDR2 (germline): SGHNT, YYREEE (reference sequence). This CDR3 is CASSHPTSGKADTQYF. The DNA for the CDR3 is TGTGCCAGCAGCCACCCGACTAGCGGGAAGGCAGATACGCAGTATTTT.

The chain uses TRBV13 and TRBJ2-7, with no clear D. Deletions cut 2 bases from V and 2 bases from J, with 10 bases between. CDR1 is PRHDT, CDR2 FYEKMQ, per germline (reference sequence). The CDR3 consists of 14 residues. CDR3 nucleotide sequence: TGTGCCAGCAGCTTAACTAATGAACCCTACGAGCAGTACTTC. Protein sequence: CASSLTNEPYEQYF.

The rearrangement uses TRBV6-1 and TRBJ1-4; 9 bases match TRBD1. The V gene's germline CDR1 is MNHNS and CDR2 SASEGT. Trimming cost V 10 bases and J 8 bases; bases outside gene matches: 11. The CDR3 length is 14 residues. The CDR3 DNA reads TGTGCCACCTTTCCCGGGACAGGGAAGGAAAAACTGTTTTTT. It translates to CATFPGTGKEKLFF.

The chain has TRBV29-1 and TRBJ2-3; D unresolved. V was trimmed by 5 bases and J by 10 bases, leaving 10 bases between them. This CDR3 contains 10 residues. Germline values: CDR1 SQVTM, CDR2 ANQGSEA. The DNA for the CDR3 is TGCAGCGTTCACATGCCCCCGCAGTATTTT. Translation: CSVHMPPQYF.

The chain employs TRBV28 and TRBJ2-3; D gene unclear. The CDR3 has 15 amino acids. The germline CDR1 and CDR2 sequences are MDHEN and SYDVKM. V lost 7 bases and J lost 1, with 15 bases in between. The CDR3: CASNLLERGTDTQYF. CDR3 coding DNA: TGTGCCAGCAACCTTTTAGAACGGGGCACAGATACGCAGTATTTT.

This clone has more than one count but fewer than ten. The V and J genes are TRBV2 and TRBJ1-1; 8 nucleotides agree with TRBD1. V was pared by 7 bases and J by 1 base, with 5 bases of the junction left unmatched. Germline V gene sequence: CDR1 SNHLY, CDR2 FYNNEI. The CDR3 runs 14 residues. For the CDR3, the DNA is TGTGCCAGCAACACTCAGGGGGCGAACACTGAAGCTTTCTTT. It encodes CASNTQGANTEAFF.

This rearrangement joins TRBV5-1 to TRBJ1-2, with D tentatively TRBD1 (6 bases). Trimming took 3 bases from V and 4 from J, leaving 10 bases between them. The CDR3 is made up of 13 amino acids. From germline, CDR1 is SGHRS and CDR2 YFSETQ. CDR3 coding DNA: TGCGCCAGCAGCTGGGACAAAAGCTATGGCTACACCTTC. Protein sequence: CASSWDKSYGYTF.